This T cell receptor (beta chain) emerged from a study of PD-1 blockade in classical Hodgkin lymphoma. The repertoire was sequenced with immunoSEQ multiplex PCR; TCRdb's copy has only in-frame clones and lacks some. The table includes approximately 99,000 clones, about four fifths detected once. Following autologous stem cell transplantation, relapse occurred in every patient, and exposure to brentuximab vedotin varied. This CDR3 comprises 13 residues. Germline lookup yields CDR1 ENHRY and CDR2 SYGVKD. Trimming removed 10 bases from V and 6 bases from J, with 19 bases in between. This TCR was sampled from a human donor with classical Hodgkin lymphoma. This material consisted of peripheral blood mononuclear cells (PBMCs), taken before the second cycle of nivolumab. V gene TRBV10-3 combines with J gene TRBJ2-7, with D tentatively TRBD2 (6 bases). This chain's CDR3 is CATGDGTYAEQYF. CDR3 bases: TGTGCCACGGGGGACGGGACCTACGCCGAGCAGTACTTC.